This T cell receptor beta chain was observed in a study of identical twins. The study's findings and limits: Twin pairs' shared out-of-frame alpha sequences were enriched in low generation probability.

TCRdb passed the 5' RACE reads through MiXCR, listing each CDR3 protein once. The data show 400,000 to 600,000 distinct CDR3 sequences, 20% to 25% seen once. The germline V gene has CDR1 DFQATT and CDR2 SNEGSKA (reference sequence). J was trimmed by 1 base and V by 2 bases; bases with no gene match: 5. CDR3 length equals 17 residues. A word on this clonotype: Its antigen is still unknown.

These data also featured in a second study, about yellow fever vaccine responses in identical twins.

Sequenced material: CD4+ T cells sorted from blood. The J gene is TRBJ2-2, the V gene TRBV20-1; 12 bases match TRBD2. The source is a woman under 30 in good health. In DNA form, the CDR3 reads TGCAGTGCTAGATCCAGGACTAGCGGGGTGAACACCGGGGAGCTGTTTTTT. Translation: CSARSRTSGVNTGELFF.